Following are 9 T cell receptor beta chains from one sample sequenced in a study of blood T cell repertoires in COVID-19. Profiling relied on immunoSEQ multiplex PCR, and the TCRdb table lists in-frame clones only, not all of them. The table includes fewer than 200,000 clones, roughly four fifths detected once. Sequencing used peripheral blood. The receptors shown here come from a woman aged 80 or over with acute or convalescent COVID-19.

The CDR3 nucleotides read TGTGCCAGCAGTTCCGGGACAACCACTGAAGCTTTCTTT. This encodes CASSSGTTTEAFF. J is TRBJ1-1 and V is TRBV7-2, with D possibly TRBD1 on 6 matching bases. Trimming left V 6 bases short and J 4 bases short, with 12 bases between. The CDR3 runs 13 residues. Looked up from germline, CDR1 is SGHTA and CDR2 is FQGNSA.

This rearrangement joins TRBV5-1 to TRBJ2-1; 7 positions match TRBD1. V lost 0 bases and J lost 1; bases outside the gene matches: 1. This CDR3 has 15 amino acids. Germline CDR1 and CDR2: SGHRS and YFSETQ. CDR3 DNA: TGCGCCAGCAGCTTGGGACAGGGATCCTACAATGAGCAGTTCTTC. It specifies CASSLGQGSYNEQFF.

This chain uses TRBV7-2 with TRBJ2-2; 13 positions match TRBD2. V was clipped by 5 bases and J by 5 bases; unmatched bases: 5. Germline V gene data show CDR1 as SGHTA and CDR2 as FQGNSA. The CDR3 length is 16 residues. The CDR3 DNA reads TGTGCCAGCAGCCTCGGACTAGCGGGAGTTACCGGGGAGCTGTTTTTT. Its protein product is CASSLGLAGVTGELFF.

CDR3 loop: CASSSTTANEKLFF. For the CDR3, the DNA is TGCGCCAGCAGCTCGACAACGGCTAATGAAAAACTGTTTTTT. The chain employs TRBV5-1 and TRBJ1-4; D call uncertain. Germline CDR1 SGHRS, CDR2 YFSETQ. V was clipped by 3 bases and J by 3 bases, with 9 bases between them. The CDR3 runs to 14 residues.

This chain links TRBV5-4 with TRBJ2-5; 11 bases are a match to TRBD2. This CDR3 spans 15 amino acids. Germline V gene lookup returns CDR1 SGHNT and CDR2 YYREEE (reference sequence). V was clipped by 3 bases and J by 2 bases; unmatched bases: 3. The DNA for the CDR3 is TGTGCCAGCAGCTCCCGACTAGCGGGGCAAGAGACCCAGTACTTC. Its protein is CASSSRLAGQETQYF.

This chain links TRBV3-1 (or the pseudogene TRBV3-2) with TRBJ2-5; the match to TRBD2 covers 8 bases. The CDR3 consists of 15 residues. V trimming: 4 bases; J trimming: 4 bases; junction bases outside the gene matches: 8. Germline CDR1 is LGHDT and CDR2 is YNNKEL (reference sequence). The CDR3 here is CASSPTQAGGETQYF. The CDR3, as DNA: TGTGCCAGCAGCCCCACCCAGGCGGGGGGAGAGACCCAGTACTTC.

The chain couples TRBV30 to TRBJ1-6, with D possibly being TRBD1 (6 bases). Germline assignment: CDR1 GTSNPN and CDR2 SVGIG (reference sequence). CDR3 length: 13 residues. Trimming pared 7 bases from V and 10 bases from J, leaving 17 bases between. CDR3 bases: TGTGCCTTGGACAAGGGACAACGCTCACCCCTCCACTTT. It translates to CALDKGQRSPLHF.

This chain connects TRBV2 to TRBJ1-1; D may be TRBD1 (6 bases). This CDR3 has 13 residues. Trimming cost V 3 bases and J 3 bases, with 8 bases left between them. Germline loops: CDR1 SNHLY, CDR2 FYNNEI. The DNA of the CDR3 is TGTGCCAGCAGTGAGGGGGCTGACACTGAAGCTTTCTTT. It translates to CASSEGADTEAFF. The full variable domain, its missing parts supplied by reference TRBV2 and TRBJ1-1, is EPEVTQTPSHQVTQMGQEVILRCVPISNHLYFYWYRQILGQKVEFLVSFYNNEISEKSEIFDDQFSVERPDGSNFTLKIRSTKLEDSAMYFCASSEGADTEAFFGQGTRLTVV.

The V call is TRBV30, the J call TRBJ1-5, with no clear D. V lost 1 base and J lost 4, with 17 bases in between. The CDR3 runs 16 residues. Looked up from germline, CDR1 is GTSNPN and CDR2 is SVGIG (reference sequence). The CDR3 is CAWSEARGVGNQPQHF. As DNA, the CDR3 is TGTGCCTGGAGTGAGGCTCGGGGAGTAGGGAATCAGCCCCAGCATTTT.